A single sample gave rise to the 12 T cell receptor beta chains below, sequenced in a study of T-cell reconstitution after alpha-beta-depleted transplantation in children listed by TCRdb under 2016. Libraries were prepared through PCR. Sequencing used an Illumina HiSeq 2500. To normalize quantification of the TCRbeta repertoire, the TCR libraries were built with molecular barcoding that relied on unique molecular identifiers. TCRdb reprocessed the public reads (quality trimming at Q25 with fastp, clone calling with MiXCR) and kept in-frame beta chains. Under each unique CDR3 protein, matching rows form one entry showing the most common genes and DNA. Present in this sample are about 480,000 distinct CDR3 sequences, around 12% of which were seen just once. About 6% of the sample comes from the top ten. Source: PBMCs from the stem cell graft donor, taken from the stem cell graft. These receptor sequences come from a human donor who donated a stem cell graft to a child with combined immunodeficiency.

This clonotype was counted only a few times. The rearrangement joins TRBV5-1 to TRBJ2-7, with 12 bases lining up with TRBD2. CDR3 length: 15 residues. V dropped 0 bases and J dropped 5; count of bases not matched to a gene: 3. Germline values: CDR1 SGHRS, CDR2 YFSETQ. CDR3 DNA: TGCGCCAGCAGCTTGGGGACTAGCGGGATAGACGAGCAGTACTTC. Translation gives CASSLGTSGIDEQYF.

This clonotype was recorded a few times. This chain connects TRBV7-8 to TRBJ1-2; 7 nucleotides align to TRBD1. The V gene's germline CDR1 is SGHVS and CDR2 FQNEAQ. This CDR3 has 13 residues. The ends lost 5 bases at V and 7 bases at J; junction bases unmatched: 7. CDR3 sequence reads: CASSTDRVGGYTF. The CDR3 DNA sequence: TGTGCCAGCAGCACAGACAGGGTGGGTGGCTACACCTTC. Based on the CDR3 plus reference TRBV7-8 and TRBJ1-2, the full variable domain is GAGVSQSPRYKVAKRGQDVALRCDPISGHVSLFWYQQALGQGPEFLTYFQNEAQLDKSGLPSDRFFAERPEGSVSTLKIQRTQQEDSAVYLCASSTDRVGGYTFGSGTRLTVV.

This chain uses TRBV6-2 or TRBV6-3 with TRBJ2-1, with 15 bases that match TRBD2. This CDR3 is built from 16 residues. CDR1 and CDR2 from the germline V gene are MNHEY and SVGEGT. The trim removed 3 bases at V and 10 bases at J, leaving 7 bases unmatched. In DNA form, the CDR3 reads TGTGCCAGCAGTTATGGGACTAGCGGGAGGATGTGGGAGCAGTTCTTC. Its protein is CASSYGTSGRMWEQFF.

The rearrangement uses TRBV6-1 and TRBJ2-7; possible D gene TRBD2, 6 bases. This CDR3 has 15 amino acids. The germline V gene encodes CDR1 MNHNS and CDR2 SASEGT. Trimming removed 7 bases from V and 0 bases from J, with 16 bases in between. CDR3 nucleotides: TGTGCCAGCAACCTTAGCGGTGCAAGCTCCTACGAGCAGTACTTC. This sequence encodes CASNLSGASSYEQYF.

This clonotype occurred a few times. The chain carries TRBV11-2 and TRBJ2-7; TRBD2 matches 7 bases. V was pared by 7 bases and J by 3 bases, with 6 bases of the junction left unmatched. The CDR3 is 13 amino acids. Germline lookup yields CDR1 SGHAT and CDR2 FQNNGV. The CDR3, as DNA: TGTGCCAGCACCCCGGGAGGTAACTACGAGCAGTACTTC. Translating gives CASTPGGNYEQYF.

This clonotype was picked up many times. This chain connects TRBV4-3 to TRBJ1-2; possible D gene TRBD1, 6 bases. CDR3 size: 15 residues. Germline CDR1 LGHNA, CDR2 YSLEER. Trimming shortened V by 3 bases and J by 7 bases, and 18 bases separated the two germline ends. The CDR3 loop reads CASSQPGGQSAGYTF. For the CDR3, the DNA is TGCGCCAGCAGCCAGCCGGGGGGGCAATCGGCTGGCTACACCTTC.

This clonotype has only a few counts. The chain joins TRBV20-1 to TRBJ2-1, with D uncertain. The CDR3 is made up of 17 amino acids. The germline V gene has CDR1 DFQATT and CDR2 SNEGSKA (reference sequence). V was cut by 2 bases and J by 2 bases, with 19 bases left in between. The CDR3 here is CSARSQQTRIPYNEQFF. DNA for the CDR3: TGCAGTGCTAGATCCCAACAGACCCGTATCCCCTACAATGAGCAGTTCTTC.

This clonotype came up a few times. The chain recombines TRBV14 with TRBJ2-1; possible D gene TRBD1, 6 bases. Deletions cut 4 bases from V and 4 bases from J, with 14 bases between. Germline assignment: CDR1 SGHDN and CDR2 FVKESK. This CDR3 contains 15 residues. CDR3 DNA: TGTGCCAGCAGCCTAAGGGCAGGGGTATACAATGAGCAGTTCTTC. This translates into CASSLRAGVYNEQFF.

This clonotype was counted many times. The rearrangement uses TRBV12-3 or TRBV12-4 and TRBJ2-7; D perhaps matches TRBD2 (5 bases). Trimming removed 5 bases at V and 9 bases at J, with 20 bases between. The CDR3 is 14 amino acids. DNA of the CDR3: TGTGCCAGCAGTGCAGCCGGGATTAAGAAGGGGCAGTACTTC. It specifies CASSAAGIKKGQYF.

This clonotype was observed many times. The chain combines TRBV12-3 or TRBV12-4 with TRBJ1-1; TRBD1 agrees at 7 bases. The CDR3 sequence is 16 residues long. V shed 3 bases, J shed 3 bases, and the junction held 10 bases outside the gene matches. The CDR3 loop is CASSFGQAGRYTEAFF. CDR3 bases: TGTGCCAGCAGTTTTGGACAGGCCGGTCGGTACACTGAAGCTTTCTTT.

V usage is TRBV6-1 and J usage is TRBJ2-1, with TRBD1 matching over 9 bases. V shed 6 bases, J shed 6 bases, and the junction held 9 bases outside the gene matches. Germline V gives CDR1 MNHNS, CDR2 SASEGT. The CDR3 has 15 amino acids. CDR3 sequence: CASSEQETGGNEQFF. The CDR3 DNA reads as TGTGCCAGCAGCGAACAGGAGACAGGGGGCAATGAGCAGTTCTTC.

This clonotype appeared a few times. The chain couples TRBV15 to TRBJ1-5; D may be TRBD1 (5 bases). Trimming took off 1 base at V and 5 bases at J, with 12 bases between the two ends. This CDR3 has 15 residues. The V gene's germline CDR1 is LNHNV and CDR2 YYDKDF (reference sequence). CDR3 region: CATSRGTQGHQPQHF. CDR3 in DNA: TGTGCCACCAGCAGAGGGACCCAGGGCCATCAGCCCCAGCATTTT.